This entry features one TCR beta chain sequence. What it binds is unknown. This CDR3 has 17 residues. Germline V lookup: CDR1 LGHNA, CDR2 YSLEER. V trimming: 0 bases; J trimming: 5 bases; junction bases outside the gene matches: 6. Profiled with immunoSEQ multiplex PCR; TCRdb holds only in-frame clones, not every one. The sample includes around 180,000 clones, 94% of them seen just once. This sample was taken from a study of T cell responses to AZD1222 COVID-19 vaccine. Findings and caveats of the study: With dominance at 160-218 and 743-854, vaccine-associated CD4 TCRs spanned spike. Reports say nearly half of spike-specific TCRs go after unmutated variant regions. Among those given AZD1222, only 6 or 7 were seropositive at baseline.

The sequence derives from an adult who received the AZD1222 COVID-19 vaccine. The J gene is TRBJ2-3, the V gene TRBV4-3; 12 positions agree with TRBD2. The source was peripheral blood, collected 28 days after the second AZD1222 dose. This chain's CDR3 is CASSQELTSGGIDTQYF. CDR3 coding DNA: TGCGCCAGCAGCCAAGAGCTCACTAGCGGGGGGATAGATACGCAGTATTTT.